This passage covers 30 T cell receptor beta chains from one sample sequenced in a study of T cells in Graves' hyperthyroidism and ophthalmopathy. Template material for amplifying TCR beta CDR3 regions consisted of RNA transcripts. First-round RT-PCR targeting the TCR CDR3 was performed with the HTBI primer set. TCRdb reanalysed the multiplex PCR reads using MiXCR and keeps one entry per CDR3 protein. The profile covers around 600,000 distinct CDR3 sequences, with approximately 15% appearing a single time and roughly 3.4% taken by the ten largest. The sample consisted of blood. These receptor sequences come from a woman aged 40-49 years with Graves' ophthalmopathy.

This clonotype was observed at least ten times. This chain uses TRBV6-1 with TRBJ1-3; D ambiguous. The CDR3 has 15 amino acids. V gave up 2 bases and J gave up 7 bases, with 15 bases separating them. The germline V gene encodes CDR1 MNHNS and CDR2 SASEGT. The CDR3 DNA is TGTGCCAGCAGTGAATTCTATGGGCAGTTGAACACCATATATTTT. Its protein is CASSEFYGQLNTIYF.

As concerns this clonotype: Just one base apart from a much larger clone, this may be a read error. The genes are TRBV3-1 and TRBJ2-6; 7 bases are a match to TRBD1. Germline V gene lookup returns CDR1 LGHDT and CDR2 YNNKEL (reference sequence). The CDR3 is 15 amino acids. The junction had 3 bases not matched to a gene; V was cut back by 4 bases and J by 3 bases. This CDR3 is CASSPQGSGANVLTF. The CDR3 DNA reads as TGTGCCAGCAGCCCACAGGGGAGTGGGGCCAACGTCCTGACTTTC. The variable domain in full, completed from reference TRBV3-1 and TRBJ2-6, reads DTAVSQTPKYLVTQMGNDKSIKCEQNLGHDTMYWYKQDSKKFLKIMFSYNNKELIINETVPNRFSPKSPDKAHLNLHINSLELGDSAVYFCASSPQGSGANVLTFGAGSRLTVL.

As concerns this clonotype: This may arise from a read error, as a much more abundant clone is one base away. This chain joins TRBV6-1 and TRBJ2-3, with 7 bases lining up with TRBD1. CDR1 is MNHNS, CDR2 SASEGT, per germline. The CDR3 is 14 residues long. CDR3 nucleotides: TGTGCCAGCAGCCCCACAGGGGCGACAGTTACGCAGTATTTT. It specifies CASSPTGATVTQYF.

The chain has TRBV25-1 and TRBJ2-1; 7 bases agree with TRBD2. The germline CDR1 and CDR2 sequences are MGHDK and SYGVNS. J lost 7 bases, V lost 4 bases, and 13 bases had no gene match. This CDR3 is built from 16 residues. The CDR3 nucleotides are TGTGCCAGCAGTGTCGCGCTAGCGGTGCCCGCGAATGAGCAGTTCTTC. Protein sequence: CASSVALAVPANEQFF.

The V gene is TRBV5-1, the J gene TRBJ1-4; D perhaps matches TRBD1 (5 bases). Germline loops: CDR1 SGHRS, CDR2 YFSETQ. The CDR3 has 14 residues. Trimming left V 4 bases short and J 8 bases short, with 15 bases between. This CDR3 is CASSLTGGREKLFF. The CDR3 DNA follows: TGCGCCAGCAGCCTTACAGGTGGTCGCGAAAAACTGTTTTTT.

This clonotype was counted at least ten times. V gene TRBV5-1 combines with J gene TRBJ2-2; D is uncertain. V gave up 2 bases and J gave up 2 bases, with 7 bases separating them. The CDR3 contains 14 residues. In germline, CDR1 is SGHRS, CDR2 YFSETQ. The CDR3 DNA reads TGCGCCAGCAGCTTTTTGTCTAACACCGGGGAGCTGTTTTTT. Amino acids: CASSFLSNTGELFF.

This clonotype was seen a handful of times. The chain has TRBV5-1 and TRBJ1-1; 7 nucleotides line up with TRBD1. V was pared by 2 bases and J by 6 bases, with 4 bases of the junction left unmatched. This CDR3 contains 13 residues. Germline CDR1 and CDR2: SGHRS and YFSETQ. This CDR3 reads CASSLDREAEAFF. CDR3 DNA sequence: TGCGCCAGCAGCTTAGACAGGGAGGCTGAAGCTTTCTTT.

In this sample, this clonotype turned up many times. The rearrangement uses TRBV20-1 and TRBJ2-1; 9 positions match TRBD2. This CDR3 spans 17 amino acids. V dropped 2 bases and J dropped 6; count of bases not matched to a gene: 14. The germline gives CDR1 DFQATT, CDR2 SNEGSKA (reference sequence). This CDR3 is CSARPAAGGGGGNEQFF. CDR3 sequence (DNA): TGCAGTGCTAGACCCGCCGCGGGGGGGGGGGGTGGCAATGAGCAGTTCTTC.

J is TRBJ2-5 and V is TRBV3-1, with D possibly matching TRBD1 (5 bases). V lost 4 bases and J 2 bases, leaving 14 bases between the germline ends. Germline V lookup: CDR1 LGHDT, CDR2 YNNKEL (reference sequence). This CDR3 region has 15 residues. CDR3 region: CASSPLGRRQETQYF. Written as DNA, the CDR3 is TGTGCCAGCAGCCCCTTGGGGCGGAGACAAGAGACCCAGTACTTC.

At least ten counts were recorded for this clonotype. The J gene is TRBJ1-5, the V gene TRBV7-2, with D uncertain. CDR1 and CDR2 (germline): SGHTA, FQGNSA. CDR3 size: 15 residues. Trimming took 5 bases from V and 4 from J, leaving 15 bases between them. The CDR3 loop is CASSPRHASNQPQHF. DNA for the CDR3: TGTGCCAGCAGCCCACGACATGCTTCTAATCAGCCCCAGCATTTT.

This sequence joins TRBV12-3 or TRBV12-4 and TRBJ2-5; D is perhaps TRBD2 (5 bases). The ends were cut back, 8 bases at V and 9 bases at J, with 13 bases in the middle. The CDR3 spans 11 residues. The CDR3 here is CASCLTSSQYF. CDR3 nucleotide sequence: TGTGCCAGCTGCCTTACTAGTTCCCAGTACTTC.

This clonotype was seen more than once but under ten times. The gene calls are TRBV7-3 and TRBJ2-5, with D possibly being TRBD2 (5 bases). Germline values: CDR1 SGHTA, CDR2 FQGTGA. Between the trimmed V and J ends, which lost 5 bases and 6 bases, there was a span of 10 bases. The CDR3 totals 12 residues. CDR3 DNA: TGTGCCAGCAGCCCGTACGGGAAGACCCAGTACTTC. This sequence encodes CASSPYGKTQYF.

In this sample, this clonotype turned up a few times. The V and J genes are TRBV6-1 and TRBJ1-4; D uncertain. The V gene lost 3 bases and the J gene lost 7 bases, with 12 bases spanning the gap. The V gene's germline CDR1 is MNHNS and CDR2 SASEGT. The CDR3 is 14 amino acids. The CDR3 DNA sequence: TGTGCCAGCAGTGATTCCCAGCCTTTTGAAAAACTGTTTTTT. Protein: CASSDSQPFEKLFF.

This clonotype occurred many times. The chain couples TRBV6-1 to TRBJ2-1; TRBD1 matches 9 bases. The CDR3 spans 13 residues. Germline CDR1 is MNHNS and CDR2 is SASEGT. Losses at the gene ends were 4 bases for V and 9 bases for J; bases not matched to a gene: 4. Written as DNA, the CDR3 is TGTGCCAGCAGTGGACAGGGGGTCGGTGAGCAGTTCTTC. It yields the protein CASSGQGVGEQFF.

This clonotype has ten or more counts. This chain uses TRBV28 with TRBJ2-5; 7 bases are shared with TRBD2. This CDR3 is built from 17 residues. Germline V gene lookup returns CDR1 MDHEN and CDR2 SYDVKM. The V gene end was trimmed by 4 bases and the J gene end by 2 bases; junction bases not matched to a gene: 13. The CDR3 bases are TGTGCCAGCAGTTCCCAGACCGACACTAGCGTACAAGAGACCCAGTACTTC. Its translation is CASSSQTDTSVQETQYF. The full variable domain, completed using reference TRBV28 and TRBJ2-5, is DVKVTQSSRYLVKRTGEKVFLECVQDMDHENMFWYRQDPGLGLRLIYFSYDVKMKEKGDIPEGYSVSREKKERFSLILESASTNQTSMYLCASSSQTDTSVQETQYFGPGTRLLVL.

This clonotype was counted many times. This chain links TRBV18 with TRBJ2-7, with 9 bases matching TRBD2. The CDR3 is 14 residues long. Looked up from germline, CDR1 is KGHSH and CDR2 is LQKENI. After removal of 2 bases from V and 5 bases from J, the junction contained 4 bases not matched to a gene. CDR3 region: CASSPKAGGHEQYF. CDR3 nucleotide sequence: TGTGCCAGCTCACCAAAAGCGGGGGGCCACGAGCAGTACTTC.

The gene calls are TRBV10-3 and TRBJ1-2; D remains ambiguous. The CDR3 extends over 13 amino acids. Deletions cut 3 bases from V and 0 bases from J, with 5 bases between. Germline-derived CDR1 and CDR2 are ENHRY and SYGVKD. The CDR3 is CAISEGTNYGYTF. For the CDR3, the DNA is TGTGCCATCAGTGAAGGGACTAACTATGGCTACACCTTC.

This clonotype was detected many times. The J gene is TRBJ1-1, the V gene TRBV7-9; 7 nucleotides line up with TRBD1. From germline, CDR1 is SEHNR and CDR2 FQNEAQ (reference sequence). There are 14 residues in the CDR3. J gave up 5 bases and V 1 base, and 4 bases lay outside the gene matches. The CDR3 sequence is CASSLGAQGTEAFF. CDR3 nucleotide sequence: TGTGCCAGCAGCTTAGGGGCACAGGGGACTGAAGCTTTCTTT.

CDR3 protein: CASSGFKGRKTQYF. CDR3 DNA sequence: TGTGCCAGCAGTGGATTTAAGGGGCGGAAGACCCAGTACTTC. The gene calls are TRBV6-4 and TRBJ2-5; a possible D gene is TRBD1 (5 bases). V shed 4 bases and J shed 6 bases, with 15 bases lying between them. The CDR3 consists of 14 residues. Germline values: CDR1 MRHNA, CDR2 SNTAGT.

This clonotype was counted a single time. V usage is TRBV6-2 or TRBV6-3 and J usage is TRBJ2-7, with TRBD1 as a possible D gene (5 bases). This CDR3 contains 15 residues. V was pared by 6 bases and J by 2 bases, with 17 bases between. Per the germline V gene, CDR1 is MNHEY and CDR2 is SVGEGT. The CDR3 DNA follows: TGTGCCAGCAGCGGACCGGGCCAGGGAACCTACGAGCAGTACTTC. It encodes CASSGPGQGTYEQYF.

There are many counts of this clonotype. CDR3 nucleotide sequence: TGTGCCTGGAGTGGGAATACGCAGTATTTT. As protein: CAWSGNTQYF. V gene TRBV30 combines with J gene TRBJ2-3; unclear D gene. The germline gives CDR1 GTSNPN, CDR2 SVGIG (reference sequence). This CDR3 has 10 amino acids. V gave up 1 base and J gave up 7 bases, with 3 bases separating them.

This clonotype was seen many times. This sequence joins TRBV28 and TRBJ2-1; TRBD2 aligns across 15 bases. The CDR3 runs to 17 residues. Germline V lookup: CDR1 MDHEN, CDR2 SYDVKM. V lost 6 bases to trimming and J lost 0 bases; unmatched junction nucleotides: 3. For the CDR3, the DNA is TGTGCCAGCAGGCCGGGACTAGCGGGAGGCTCCTACAATGAGCAGTTCTTC. This sequence encodes CASRPGLAGGSYNEQFF. Together with reference TRBV28 and TRBJ2-1, the CDR3 gives the full variable domain: DVKVTQSSRYLVKRTGEKVFLECVQDMDHENMFWYRQDPGLGLRLIYFSYDVKMKEKGDIPEGYSVSREKKERFSLILESASTNQTSMYLCASRPGLAGGSYNEQFFGPGTRLTVL.

This clonotype was counted at least ten times. CDR3 sequence reads: CASSFVMGNQPQHF. Written as DNA, the CDR3 is TGTGCCAGCAGTTTCGTCATGGGCAATCAGCCCCAGCATTTT. The rearrangement joins TRBV27 to TRBJ1-5, with D unresolved. Germline V gene lookup returns CDR1 MNHEY and CDR2 SMNVEV (reference sequence). V was clipped by 3 bases and J by 2 bases, with 8 bases between them. The CDR3 covers 14 residues.

This clonotype has just a few counts. V and J are TRBV3-1 and TRBJ1-5; no clear D. The CDR3 loop spans 12 amino acids. Germline values: CDR1 LGHDT, CDR2 YNNKEL (reference sequence). The germline V and J ends were trimmed by 1 base and 7 bases, with 5 bases remaining between them. DNA for the CDR3: TGTGCCAGCAGCCAAGGGTGGCAGCCCCAGCATTTT. Translation: CASSQGWQPQHF.

This clonotype was picked up many times. The chain recombines TRBV10-3 with TRBJ2-7, with 14 bases identical to TRBD2. The CDR3 contains 13 residues. Germline lookup yields CDR1 ENHRY and CDR2 SYGVKD. The V and J ends lost 10 bases and 3 bases, in that order; junction bases with no gene match: 2. The CDR3 loop is CATGTSGSYEQYF. As DNA, the CDR3 is TGTGCCACCGGGACTAGCGGGAGCTACGAGCAGTACTTC.

This clonotype appeared a few times. The genes are TRBV20-1 and TRBJ2-2; 9 bases align to TRBD2. J lost 6 bases, V lost 2 bases, and 16 bases had no gene match. The CDR3 has 18 amino acids. Per the germline V gene, CDR1 is DFQATT and CDR2 is SNEGSKA (reference sequence). The CDR3 here is CSARNRLRAGGSSGELFF. The CDR3 DNA follows: TGCAGTGCTAGAAACCGGCTGAGGGCGGGAGGGAGTTCCGGGGAGCTGTTTTTT.

This clonotype was detected many times. The genes are TRBV6-1 and TRBJ1-5, with D possibly being TRBD1 (6 bases). There are 13 residues in the CDR3. Germline V lookup: CDR1 MNHNS, CDR2 SASEGT. The V end was cut by 6 bases, the J end by 6 bases, with 12 bases between. CDR3 in amino acids: CASRRRGAQPQHF. Written as DNA, the CDR3 is TGTGCCAGCAGGAGAAGGGGGGCTCAGCCCCAGCATTTT.

There are many counts of this clonotype. This rearrangement joins TRBV30 to TRBJ1-2; D gene unclear. The CDR3 has 12 residues. Germline CDR1 and CDR2: GTSNPN and SVGIG (reference sequence). V was cut by 1 base and J by 6 bases, with 9 bases left in between. The CDR3 bases are TGTGCCTGGAGTGGACAAGACAATGGCTACACCTTC. Translation: CAWSGQDNGYTF.

Details on this clonotype: A single base separates this from a much larger clone, so it may be a read error. V usage is TRBV12-3 or TRBV12-4 and J usage is TRBJ2-2, with TRBD2 as a possible D gene (5 bases). The CDR3 has 15 residues. The CDR3 spells CASSLEGRSTGEQFF. In nucleotides, the CDR3 is TGTGCCAGCAGTTTAGAGGGCAGGAGCACCGGGGAGCAGTTTTTT.

This clonotype came up once. Being one base from a much bigger clone, this may be a read error. The chain couples TRBV28 to TRBJ2-7, with D maybe TRBD2 (5 bases). Germline values: CDR1 MDHEN, CDR2 SYDVKM. The CDR3 loop spans 15 amino acids. The chain's CDR3 is CATSLSSGVVNEQYF. CDR3 in DNA: TGTGCCACCAGTTTATCATCCGGGGTTGTAAACGAGCAGTACTTC. The variable domain in full, completed from reference TRBV28 and TRBJ2-7, reads DVKVTQSSRYLVKRTGEKVFLECVQDMDHENMFWYRQDPGLGLRLIYFSYDVKMKEKGDIPEGYSVSREKKERFSLILESASTNQTSMYLCATSLSSGVVNEQYFGPGTRLTVT.